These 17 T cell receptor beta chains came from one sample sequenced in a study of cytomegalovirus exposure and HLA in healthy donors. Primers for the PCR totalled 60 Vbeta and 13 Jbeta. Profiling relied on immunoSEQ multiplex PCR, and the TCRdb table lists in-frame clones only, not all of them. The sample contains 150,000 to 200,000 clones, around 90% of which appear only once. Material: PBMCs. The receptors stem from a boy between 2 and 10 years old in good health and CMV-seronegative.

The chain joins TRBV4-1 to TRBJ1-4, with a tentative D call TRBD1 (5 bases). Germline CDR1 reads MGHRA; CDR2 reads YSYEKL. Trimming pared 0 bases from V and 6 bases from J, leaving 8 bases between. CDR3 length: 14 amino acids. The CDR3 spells CASSQDPRDEKLFF. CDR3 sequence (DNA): TGCGCCAGCAGCCAAGATCCCAGGGATGAAAAACTGTTTTTT.

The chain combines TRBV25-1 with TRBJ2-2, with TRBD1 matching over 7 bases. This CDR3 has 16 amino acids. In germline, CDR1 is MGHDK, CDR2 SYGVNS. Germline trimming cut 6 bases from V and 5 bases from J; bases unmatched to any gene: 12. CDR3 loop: CASSPWTGFGTGELFF. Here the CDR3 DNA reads TGTGCCAGCAGCCCTTGGACAGGTTTCGGGACCGGGGAGCTGTTTTTT.

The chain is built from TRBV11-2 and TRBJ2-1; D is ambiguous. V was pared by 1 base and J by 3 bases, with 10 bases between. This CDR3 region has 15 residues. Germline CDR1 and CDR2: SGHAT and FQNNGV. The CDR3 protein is CASSLGQADYNEQFF. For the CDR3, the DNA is TGTGCCAGCAGCTTAGGGCAGGCCGACTACAATGAGCAGTTCTTC.

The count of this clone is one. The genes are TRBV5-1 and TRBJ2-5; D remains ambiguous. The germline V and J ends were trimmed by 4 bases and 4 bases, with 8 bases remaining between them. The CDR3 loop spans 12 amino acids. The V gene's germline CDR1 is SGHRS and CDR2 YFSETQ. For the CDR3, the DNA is TGCGCCAGCAGCCCCTCGGGAGAGACCCAGTACTTC. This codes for CASSPSGETQYF.

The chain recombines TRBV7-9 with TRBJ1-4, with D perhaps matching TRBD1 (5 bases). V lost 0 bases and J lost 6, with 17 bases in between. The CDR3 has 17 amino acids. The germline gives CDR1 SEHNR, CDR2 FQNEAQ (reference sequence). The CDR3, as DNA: TGTGCCAGCAGCTTAGCTGGGGAGGGGAGGATGCATGAAAAACTGTTTTTT. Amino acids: CASSLAGEGRMHEKLFF.

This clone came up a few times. The DNA for the CDR3 is TGTGCCAGCAGCTGGGGGGGCGGGGACACTGAAGCTTTCTTT. It yields the protein CASSWGGGDTEAFF. The chain joins TRBV6-5 to TRBJ1-1; D is perhaps TRBD1 (6 bases). V gave up 6 bases and J gave up 3 bases, with 14 bases separating them. The V gene's germline CDR1 is MNHEY and CDR2 SVGAGI. CDR3 length: 14 residues.

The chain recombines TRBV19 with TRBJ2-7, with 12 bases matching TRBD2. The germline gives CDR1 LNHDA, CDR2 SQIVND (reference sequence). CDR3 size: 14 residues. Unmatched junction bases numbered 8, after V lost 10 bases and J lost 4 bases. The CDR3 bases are TGTGCCACCTCACCAGGACTAGCGGGATACGAGCAGTACTTC. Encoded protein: CATSPGLAGYEQYF.

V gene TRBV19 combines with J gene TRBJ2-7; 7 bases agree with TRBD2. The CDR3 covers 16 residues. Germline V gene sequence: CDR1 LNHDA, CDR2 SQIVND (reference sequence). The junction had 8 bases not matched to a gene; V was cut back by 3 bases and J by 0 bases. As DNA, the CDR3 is TGTGCCAGTAGTATCCCGGGGAGGGAAAGCTCCTACGAGCAGTACTTC. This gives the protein CASSIPGRESSYEQYF.

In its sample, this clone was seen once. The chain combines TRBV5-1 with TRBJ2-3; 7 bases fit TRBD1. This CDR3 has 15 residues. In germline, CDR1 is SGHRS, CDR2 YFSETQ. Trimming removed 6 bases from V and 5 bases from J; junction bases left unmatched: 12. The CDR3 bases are TGCGCCAGCACCAGGGGGAGAGCGATAGTAGATACGCAGTATTTT. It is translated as CASTRGRAIVDTQYF.

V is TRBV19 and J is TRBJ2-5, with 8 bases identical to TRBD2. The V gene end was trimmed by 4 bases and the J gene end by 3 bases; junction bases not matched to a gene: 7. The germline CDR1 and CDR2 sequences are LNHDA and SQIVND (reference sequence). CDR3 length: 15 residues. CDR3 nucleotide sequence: TGTGCCAGTAGTAGACGGGGGGGATACGAAGAGACCCAGTACTTC. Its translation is CASSRRGGYEETQYF.

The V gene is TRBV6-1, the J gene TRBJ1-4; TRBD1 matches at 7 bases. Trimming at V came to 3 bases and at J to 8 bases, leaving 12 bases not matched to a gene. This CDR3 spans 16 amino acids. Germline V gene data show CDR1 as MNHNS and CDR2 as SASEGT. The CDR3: CASSDLPGGVKEKLFF. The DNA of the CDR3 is TGTGCCAGCAGTGACCTGCCAGGGGGTGTTAAGGAAAAACTGTTTTTT.

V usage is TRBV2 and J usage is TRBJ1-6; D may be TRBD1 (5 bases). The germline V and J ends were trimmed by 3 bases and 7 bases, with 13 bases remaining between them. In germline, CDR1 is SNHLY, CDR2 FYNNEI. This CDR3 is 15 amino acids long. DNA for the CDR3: TGTGCCAGCAGTGAGGTACAGGAGCTAAATTCACCCCTCCACTTT. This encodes CASSEVQELNSPLHF.

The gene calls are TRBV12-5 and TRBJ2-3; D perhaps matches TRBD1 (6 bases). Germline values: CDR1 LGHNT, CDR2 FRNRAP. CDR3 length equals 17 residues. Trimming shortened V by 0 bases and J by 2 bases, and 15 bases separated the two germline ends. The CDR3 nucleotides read TGTGCTAGTGGTTTGGTAATAACAGGGACCTCCACAGATACGCAGTATTTT. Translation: CASGLVITGTSTDTQYF.

The CDR3: CASSLDFATGGQETQYF. The CDR3 DNA is TGTGCCAGCAGTTTAGATTTCGCGACAGGGGGCCAAGAGACCCAGTACTTC. The V and J genes are TRBV28 and TRBJ2-5; 9 nucleotides agree with TRBD1. Germline-derived CDR1 and CDR2 are MDHEN and SYDVKM. CDR3 length: 17 residues. Germline trimming cut 2 bases from V and 1 base from J; bases unmatched to any gene: 8.

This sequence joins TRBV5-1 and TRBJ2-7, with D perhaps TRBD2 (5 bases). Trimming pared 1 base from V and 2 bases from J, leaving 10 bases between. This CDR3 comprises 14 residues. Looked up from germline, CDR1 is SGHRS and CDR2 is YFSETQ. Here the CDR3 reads CASSLSGSAYEQYF. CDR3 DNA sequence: TGCGCCAGCAGCTTGAGCGGTTCGGCCTACGAGCAGTACTTC.

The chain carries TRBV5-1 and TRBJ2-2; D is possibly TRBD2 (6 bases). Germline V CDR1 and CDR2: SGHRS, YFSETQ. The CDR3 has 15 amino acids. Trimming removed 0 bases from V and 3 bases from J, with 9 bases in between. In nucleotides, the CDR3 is TGCGCCAGCAGCTTGGCCGTAGCGGACACCGGGGAGCTGTTTTTT. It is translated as CASSLAVADTGELFF.

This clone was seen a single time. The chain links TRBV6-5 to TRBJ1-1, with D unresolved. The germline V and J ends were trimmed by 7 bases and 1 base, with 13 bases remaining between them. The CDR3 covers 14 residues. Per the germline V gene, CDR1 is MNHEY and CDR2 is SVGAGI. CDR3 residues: CASTMRRANTEAFF. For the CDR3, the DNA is TGTGCCAGCACAATGCGGCGTGCGAACACTGAAGCTTTCTTT.